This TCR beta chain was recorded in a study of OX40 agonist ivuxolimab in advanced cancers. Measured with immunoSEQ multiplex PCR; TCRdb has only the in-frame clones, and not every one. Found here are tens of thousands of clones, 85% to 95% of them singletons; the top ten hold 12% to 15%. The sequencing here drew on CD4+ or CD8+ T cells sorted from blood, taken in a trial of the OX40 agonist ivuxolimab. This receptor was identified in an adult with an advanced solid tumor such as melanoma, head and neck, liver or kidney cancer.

This CDR3 reads CASSGGVRATDTQYF. Here the CDR3 DNA reads TGCGCCAGCAGCGGAGGGGTCAGGGCGACAGATACGCAGTATTTT. The V call is TRBV10-2, the J call TRBJ2-3, with TRBD2 as a possible D gene (6 bases). Germline loops: CDR1 WSHSY, CDR2 SAAADI. CDR3 length: 15 residues. Between the trimmed V and J ends, which lost 6 bases and 3 bases, there was a span of 16 bases.